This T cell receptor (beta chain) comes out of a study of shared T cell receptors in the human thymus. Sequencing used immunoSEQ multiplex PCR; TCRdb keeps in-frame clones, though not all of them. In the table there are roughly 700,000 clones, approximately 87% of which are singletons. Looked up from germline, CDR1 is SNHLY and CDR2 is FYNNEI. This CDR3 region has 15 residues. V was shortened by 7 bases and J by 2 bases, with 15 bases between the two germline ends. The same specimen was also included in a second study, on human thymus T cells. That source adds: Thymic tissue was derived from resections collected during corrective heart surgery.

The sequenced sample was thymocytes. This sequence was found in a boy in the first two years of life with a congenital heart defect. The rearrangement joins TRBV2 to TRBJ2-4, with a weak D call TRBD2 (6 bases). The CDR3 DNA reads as TGTGCCAGCATCGGCCGGGGAGGAACCAAAAACATTCAGTACTTC. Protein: CASIGRGGTKNIQYF.